Listed below are T cell receptor beta chains from one sample, sequenced in a study of T cell clonotyping in hematopoietic cell transplantation. TCRdb's table, derived via immunoSEQ multiplex PCR, lists solely in-frame clones and lacks some. The sample contains more than 2,000 clones, roughly 80% of which appear only once. Sequenced here: PBMCs, sampled 100 days after allogeneic stem cell transplant. The origin of the receptors is a male patient in his fifties or sixties who had an allogeneic stem cell transplant from a related donor, so the T cells may come from the graft donor. Some clones in this sample may be carry-over from other donors' samples. Each CDR3 is given with its conserved first and last residue. A D gene is named only where the DNA matches it firmly.

d_call j_call v_call cdr3_nt cdr3_aa
TRBD1 TRBJ1-1 TRBV9 TGTGCCAGCAGCCCCGAAGGACAGGGCGCTGAAGCTTTCTTT CASSPEGQGAEAFF
. TRBJ1-5 TRBV7-2 TGTGCCAGCGGGTTTCCAGGGAATCAGCCCCAGCATTTT CASGFPGNQPQHF
TRBD1 TRBJ2-7 TRBV30 TGTGCCTGGAGTGTACCCAGGGGGCTCTCCTACGAGCAGTACTTC CAWSVPRGLSYEQYF
TRBD1 TRBJ1-6 TRBV2 TGTGCCAGCAGAGAGACAGGGGGCAATTCACCCCTCCACTTT CASRETGGNSPLHF
. TRBJ1-2 TRBV2 TGTGCCAGCAGTGACCTCCGGGACAACGGCTACACCTTC CASSDLRDNGYTF
. TRBJ2-6 TRBV20-1 TGCAGTGTCTCTGGGGCCAACGTCCTGACTTTC CSVSGANVLTF
TRBD1 TRBJ1-1 TRBV25-1 TGTGCCAGCAGTGAATCGGGACAGGCGGCTTTCTTT CASSESGQAAFF
TRBD1 TRBJ2-4 TRBV28 TGTGCCAGCAGTCAACACGGGACAGGGAAAAGGGGTTTGGCGAACATTCAGTACTTC CASSQHGTGKRGLANIQYF
TRBD1 TRBJ1-1 TRBV29-1 TGCAGCGCGGACAGGGTGAACACTGAAGCTTTCTTT CSADRVNTEAFF
TRBD1 TRBJ1-1 TRBV29-1 TGCAGCGTTGGAGACAGGGTTATGAACACTGAAGCTTTCTTT CSVGDRVMNTEAFF
. TRBJ1-5 TRBV7-2 TGTGCCAGCAGCACTCAGCAGGGGAGCGGGCAGCCCCAGCATTTT CASSTQQGSGQPQHF
TRBD1 TRBJ2-2 TRBV5-6 TGTGCCAGCAGCTTCTGGGGACAGGGGACCGGGGAGCTGTTTTTT CASSFWGQGTGELFF
TRBD2 TRBJ2-7 TRBV27 TGTGCCAGCAGTTCCTCGCAACTAGCGGGAGTCTACGAGCAGTACTTC CASSSSQLAGVYEQYF
TRBD1 TRBJ1-3 TRBV9 TGTGCCAGCAGCGTAGAGACAGGGTCTGGAAACACCATATATTTT CASSVETGSGNTIYF
. TRBJ1-1 TRBV11-1 TGTGCCCGGGGGTGGGGAAACACTGAAGCTTTCTTT CARGWGNTEAFF
TRBD2 TRBJ2-2 TRBV19 TGTGCCAGTAGTATAGGCGGGAGGTTTAACACCGGGGAGCTGTTTTTT CASSIGGRFNTGELFF
TRBD1 TRBJ2-3 TRBV7-3 TGTGCCAGCAGCGCGGGACAGGGGGGCGGAGATACGCAGTATTTT CASSAGQGGGDTQYF
TRBD1 TRBJ1-2 TRBV6-5 TGTGCCAGCAGTTCTCAACAGGGGTTAGGGTATGGCTACACCTTC CASSSQQGLGYGYTF
. TRBJ2-2 TRBV11-1 TGTGCCAGCAGCTCCGGACTGAACACCGGGGAGCTGTTTTTT CASSSGLNTGELFF
TRBD2 TRBJ2-5 TRBV7-3 TGTGCCAGCAGCTTAACTCTAGCGGGGGGAGTGGAGACCCAGTACTTC CASSLTLAGGVETQYF
TRBD1 TRBJ1-2 TRBV7-8 TGTGCCAGCAGCTGGGGACAGGGGAATTCTAACTATGGCTACACCTTC CASSWGQGNSNYGYTF
. TRBJ2-7 TRBV5-6 TGTGCCAGCAGCTTGTCTCCCAAACCCTTACGTTACGAGCAGTACTTC CASSLSPKPLRYEQYF
. TRBJ1-1 TRBV30 TGTGCCTGGACTAACCTGGGCACTGAAGCTTTCTTT CAWTNLGTEAFF